The 20 T cell receptor beta chains reported below all come from one sample, sequenced in a study of blood T cell repertoires in COVID-19. Using immunoSEQ multiplex PCR, the repertoire was profiled, and TCRdb retains in-frame clones only, with some absent. The sample lists 450,000 to 500,000 clones, 70% to 90% occurring once. What was sequenced was peripheral blood. The receptors were gathered from a human donor in a cohort sampled during active COVID-19.

As for this clone: Other DNA sequences in this sample translate to the same CDR3. The rearrangement links TRBV6-5 to TRBJ2-3, with 9 bases that match TRBD2. Losses at the gene ends were 10 bases for V and 6 bases for J; bases not matched to a gene: 8. Germline CDR1 and CDR2: MNHEY and SVGAGI. This CDR3 contains 13 residues. The DNA of the CDR3 is TGTGCCACCCAAGCGGGAGGTACCGATACGCAGTATTTT. Its protein is CATQAGGTDTQYF.

The chain uses TRBV7-8 and TRBJ2-1; D not resolved. Germline-derived CDR1 and CDR2 are SGHVS and FQNEAQ. V lost 3 bases to trimming and J lost 9 bases, with 9 bases between them. The CDR3 covers 12 residues. CDR3 amino acids: CASSLLGSEQFF. CDR3 in DNA: TGTGCCAGCAGCTTGCTTGGTAGTGAGCAGTTCTTC.

CDR3 DNA: TGTGCCAGCAGCCAAGACTACGGTAATTCACCCCTCCACTTT. As protein: CASSQDYGNSPLHF. The rearrangement joins TRBV3-1 (or the pseudogene TRBV3-2) to TRBJ1-6; D remains ambiguous. Germline V lookup: CDR1 LGHDT, CDR2 YNNKEL (reference sequence). V lost 0 bases to trimming and J lost 6 bases, with 6 bases between them. The CDR3 is 14 amino acids.

The V gene is TRBV5-1, the J gene TRBJ2-1; possibly TRBD1 for D (5 bases). The CDR3 runs to 14 residues. The V gene lost 2 bases and the J gene lost 7 bases, with 13 bases spanning the gap. Looked up from germline, CDR1 is SGHRS and CDR2 is YFSETQ. The CDR3 nucleotides read TGCGCCAGCAGCTTTTCCTTACAGGTGAATGAGCAGTTCTTC. It yields the protein CASSFSLQVNEQFF. The complete variable domain, with remaining parts taken from reference TRBV5-1 and TRBJ2-1, reads KAGVTQTPRYLIKTRGQQVTLSCSPISGHRSVSWYQQTPGQGLQFLFEYFSETQRNKGNFPGRFSGRQFSNSRSEMNVSTLELGDSALYLCASSFSLQVNEQFFGPGTRLTVL.

The genes are TRBV24-1 and TRBJ2-3; D unresolved. With 6 bases removed from V and 0 bases from J, the gap between germline ends came to 9 bases. The CDR3 is 14 residues long. In germline, CDR1 is KGHDR, CDR2 SFDVKD. This CDR3 reads CATSPRLSTDTQYF. The CDR3 DNA reads as TGTGCCACCAGTCCGCGCCTCAGCACAGATACGCAGTATTTT.

V is TRBV7-3 and J is TRBJ2-7, with D tentatively TRBD2 (6 bases). Per germline, CDR1 SGHTA and CDR2 FQGTGA. The CDR3 has 14 amino acids. Between the trimmed V and J ends, which lost 2 bases and 2 bases, there was a span of 10 bases. The CDR3 loop is CASSLAGPPYEQYF. The CDR3 DNA reads TGTGCCAGCAGCTTAGCGGGACCACCCTACGAGCAGTACTTC.

The rearrangement links TRBV3-1 (or the pseudogene TRBV3-2) to TRBJ2-1; D perhaps matches TRBD1 (6 bases). The CDR3 is 15 residues long. The ends were cut back, 4 bases at V and 7 bases at J, with 17 bases in the middle. Germline V lookup: CDR1 LGHDT, CDR2 YNNKEL (reference sequence). For the CDR3, the DNA is TGTGCCAGCAGCCCCCACGGGACAACTAAGAATGAGCAGTTCTTC. Translated: CASSPHGTTKNEQFF.

The V call is TRBV5-6, the J call TRBJ2-7; 12 bases match TRBD2. Per the germline V gene, CDR1 is SGHDT and CDR2 is YYEEEE. Trimming took 0 bases from V and 6 from J; bases not matched to a gene: 7. The CDR3 is made up of 16 amino acids. CDR3 coding DNA: TGTGCCAGCAGCTTGGACCCGACTAGCGGGAGATCCGAGCAGTACTTC. Amino acid sequence: CASSLDPTSGRSEQYF.

V usage is TRBV6-5 and J usage is TRBJ2-2, with 8 bases identical to TRBD1. The ends lost 6 bases at V and 6 bases at J; junction bases unmatched: 3. Germline V gene lookup returns CDR1 MNHEY and CDR2 SVGAGI. The CDR3 is made up of 13 amino acids. This chain's CDR3 is CASRLTGAGELFF. CDR3 nucleotides: TGTGCCAGCAGACTGACAGGGGCCGGGGAGCTGTTTTTT.

CDR3 nucleotides: TGTGCCACCAGCAGAGATCGAGGTCGATCGTGGGAAAAACTGTTTTTT. Protein product: CATSRDRGRSWEKLFF. The V call is TRBV15, the J call TRBJ1-4; no definite D call. The CDR3 spans 16 residues. From germline, CDR1 is LNHNV and CDR2 YYDKDF (reference sequence). V was clipped by 0 bases and J by 8 bases, with 16 bases between them. The whole variable domain, remainder taken from reference TRBV15 and TRBJ1-4, is DAMVIQNPRYQVTQFGKPVTLSCSQTLNHNVMYWYQQKSSQAPKLLFHYYDKDFNNEADTPDNFQSRRPNTSFCFLDIRSPGLGDTAMYLCATSRDRGRSWEKLFFGSGTQLSVL.

V and J are TRBV6-6 and TRBJ2-7, with D tentatively TRBD2 (5 bases). Germline CDR1 and CDR2: MNHNY and SVGAGI (reference sequence). Trimming took off 8 bases at V and 3 bases at J, with 20 bases between the two ends. The CDR3 sequence is 15 residues long. The CDR3 DNA sequence: TGTGCCAGCTACAACTCGTCGGGGTTCGGCTACGAGCAGTACTTC. As protein: CASYNSSGFGYEQYF.

This chain joins TRBV6-5 and TRBJ1-5, with D perhaps matching TRBD1 (5 bases). This CDR3 region has 14 residues. Germline loops: CDR1 MNHEY, CDR2 SVGAGI. The V end lost 6 bases, the J end lost 1 base, and 10 bases lay between the germline ends. In DNA, the CDR3 is TGTGCCAGCAGGGGGGAGGTGAGCAATCAGCCCCAGCATTTT. It encodes CASRGEVSNQPQHF.

The gene calls are TRBV11-2 and TRBJ2-5; TRBD2 is a possible D gene (6 bases). The CDR3 spans 16 residues. Deletions cut 4 bases from V and 5 bases from J, with 20 bases between. CDR1 and CDR2 (germline): SGHAT, FQNNGV. The CDR3 here is CASSSGMGRSVETQYF. In nucleotides, the CDR3 is TGTGCCAGCAGCTCTGGAATGGGGAGGAGCGTGGAGACCCAGTACTTC.

The V call is TRBV4-1, the J call TRBJ2-3; 7 bases fit TRBD2. The CDR3 sequence is 17 residues long. CDR1 and CDR2 from the germline V gene are MGHRA and YSYEKL. Germline trimming cut 4 bases from V and 2 bases from J; bases unmatched to any gene: 12. The CDR3 loop is CASSRREGGDFTDTQYF. CDR3 DNA: TGCGCCAGCAGCCGGAGGGAGGGCGGGGACTTCACAGATACGCAGTATTTT.

This sequence joins TRBV9 and TRBJ2-5; 11 nucleotides agree with TRBD1. This CDR3 is 16 amino acids long. V was pared by 1 base and J by 5 bases, with 7 bases of the junction left unmatched. CDR1 and CDR2 (germline): SGDLS, YYNGEE. The CDR3 protein is CASSVLGQGGRETQYF. DNA for the CDR3: TGTGCCAGCAGCGTACTGGGACAGGGGGGCCGGGAGACCCAGTACTTC.

A single count supports this clone. The chain carries TRBV24-1 and TRBJ2-2; D is perhaps TRBD1 (6 bases). CDR3 length: 14 residues. V was pared by 4 bases and J by 4 bases, with 9 bases between. From germline, CDR1 is KGHDR and CDR2 SFDVKD. The CDR3 is CATSDHRVTGELFF. CDR3 bases: TGTGCCACCAGTGACCACAGGGTCACCGGGGAGCTGTTTTTT.

Here the CDR3 DNA reads TGCGCCAGCAGCTTGGCCACACAGGGGATCGCTGAAGCTTTCTTT. Its protein product is CASSLATQGIAEAFF. The chain carries TRBV5-1 and TRBJ1-1, with TRBD1 identical over 7 bases. The CDR3 has 15 residues. Trimming removed 0 bases from V and 6 bases from J; junction bases left unmatched: 8. The germline V gene has CDR1 SGHRS and CDR2 YFSETQ.

This clone occurred a few times. The chain carries TRBV7-9 and TRBJ2-3; D not resolved. Per the germline V gene, CDR1 is SEHNR and CDR2 is FQNEAQ (reference sequence). V lost 6 bases to trimming and J lost 1 base, with 8 bases between them. The CDR3 sequence is 13 residues long. CDR3 sequence (DNA): TGTGCCAGCAGGTTCCAGGGCACAGATACGCAGTATTTT. It encodes CASRFQGTDTQYF.

The chain carries TRBV7-2 and TRBJ1-1; the D is unclear. This CDR3 is 14 amino acids long. Per germline, CDR1 SGHTA and CDR2 FQGNSA. Trimming cost V 2 bases and J 1 base, with 8 bases left between them. CDR3 DNA: TGTGCCAGCAGCTTATCAATCCAGAACACTGAAGCTTTCTTT. Protein product: CASSLSIQNTEAFF.

The V call is TRBV7-9, the J call TRBJ2-5; 13 bases fit TRBD2. The germline V gene has CDR1 SEHNR and CDR2 FQNEAQ (reference sequence). This CDR3 region has 16 residues. V was pared by 4 bases and J by 5 bases, with 7 bases of the junction left unmatched. CDR3: CASSSGLAGDGETQYF. Written as DNA, the CDR3 is TGTGCCAGCAGCTCCGGACTAGCGGGAGACGGGGAGACCCAGTACTTC.